This T cell receptor (beta chain) was recorded in a study of CD8+ T cells in alopecia areata. Trimming cost V 5 bases and J 11 bases; bases outside gene matches: 8. CDR3 length: 12 amino acids. Germline V gene data show CDR1 as MDHEN and CDR2 as SYDVKM. Extracted RNA was reverse transcribed into cDNA, the sequencing template. Here immunoSEQ multiplex PCR was the method, and the copy in TCRdb shows in-frame clones only, minus some. The sample yields 130,000 to 150,000 clones, 51% seen once. This clone was observed a few times. The clonotype comes from a human donor with alopecia areata. This specimen was CD4+ T cells sorted from blood, taken at week 0. J is TRBJ2-5 and V is TRBV28; 7 bases fit TRBD1. CDR3 in amino acids: CASSVDRELQYF. The DNA of the CDR3 is TGTGCCAGCAGTGTAGACAGGGAGCTACAGTACTTC.